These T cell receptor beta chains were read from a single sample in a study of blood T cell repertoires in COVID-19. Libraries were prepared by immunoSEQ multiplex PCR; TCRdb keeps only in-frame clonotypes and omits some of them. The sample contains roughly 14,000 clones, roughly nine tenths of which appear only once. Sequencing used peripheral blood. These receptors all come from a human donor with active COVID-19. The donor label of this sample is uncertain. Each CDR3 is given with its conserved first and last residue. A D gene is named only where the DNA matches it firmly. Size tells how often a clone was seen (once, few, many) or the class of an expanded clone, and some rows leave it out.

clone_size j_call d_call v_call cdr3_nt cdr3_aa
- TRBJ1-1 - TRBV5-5 TGTGCCAGCAGCTTGGAGTTTGCCAGTGCCACTGAAGCTTTCTTT CASSLEFASATEAFF
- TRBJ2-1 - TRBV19 TGTGCCACGGGGGCCTACAATGAGCAGTTCTTC CATGAYNEQFF
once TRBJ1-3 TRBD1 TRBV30 TGTGCCTGCGGGACAGGGCTACATCCAGGAAACACCATATATTTT CACGTGLHPGNTIYF
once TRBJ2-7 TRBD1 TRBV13 TGTGCCAGCAGCTTAGAGTCCCGACAGGGAGTCTACGAGCAGTACTTC CASSLESRQGVYEQYF
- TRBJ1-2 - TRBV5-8 TGTGCCAGCAGCTTGGCCGGGACTAAAGTCTACACCTTC CASSLAGTKVYTF
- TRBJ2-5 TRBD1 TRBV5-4 TGTGCCAGCAGGGACAGGGACAAAGAGACCCAGTACTTC CASRDRDKETQYF
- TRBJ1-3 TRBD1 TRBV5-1 TGCGCCAGCAGCCCGACCGGGACAGGAGTAGGAAACACCATATATTTT CASSPTGTGVGNTIYF
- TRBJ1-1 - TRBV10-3 TGTGCCATCAGAGGCGCCAGGGAGGCTGAAGCTTTCTTT CAIRGAREAEAFF
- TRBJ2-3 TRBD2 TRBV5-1 TGCGCCAGCAGAAAACCCGGACTAGCGATTGATACGCAGTATTTT CASRKPGLAIDTQYF
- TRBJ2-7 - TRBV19 TGTGCCAGTAGTATAGAGGGTGGCAGGGTAACCCACGAGCAGTACTTC CASSIEGGRVTHEQYF
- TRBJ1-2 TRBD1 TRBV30 TGTGCCTGGAGTACAAACAGGGGGCTTGGGGGCTACACCTTC CAWSTNRGLGGYTF
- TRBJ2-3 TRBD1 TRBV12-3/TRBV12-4 TGTGCCAGCAACAGGGGCGATGATACGCAGTATTTT CASNRGDDTQYF
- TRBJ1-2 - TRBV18 TGTGCCAGCTCACCACCGAACAGGGCCTATGGCTACACCTTC CASSPPNRAYGYTF
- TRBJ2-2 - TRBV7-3 TGTGCCAGCAGCTTATCCTCCTCGAACACCGGGGAGCTGTTTTTT CASSLSSSNTGELFF
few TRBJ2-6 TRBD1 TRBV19 TGTGCCAGTAGACGACAGGGTTTTGGGGCCAACGTCCTGACTTTC CASRRQGFGANVLTF
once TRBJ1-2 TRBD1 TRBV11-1 TGTGCCAGCAGCTTAGAAGGGACAGGGAGGTACCATGGCTACACCTTC CASSLEGTGRYHGYTF
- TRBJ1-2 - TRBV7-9 TGTGCCAGCGGACGTTCGGGGGGCGACTATGGCTACACCTTC CASGRSGGDYGYTF
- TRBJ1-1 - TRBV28 TGTGCCAGCAGAACCCCGTATGGCGGTGAAGCTTTCTTT CASRTPYGGEAFF
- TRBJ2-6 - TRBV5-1 TGCGCCAGCAGCTACAGCGCTGGGGCCAACGCCCTGACTTTC CASSYSAGANALTF
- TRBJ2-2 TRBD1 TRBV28 TGTGCCAGCAGTATCAGGGGGACCGGGGAGCTGTTTTTT CASSIRGTGELFF
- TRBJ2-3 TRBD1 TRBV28 TGTGCCAGCAGCCGAAACCCGGAGCGACAGGGTACAGATACGCAGTATTTT CASSRNPERQGTDTQYF
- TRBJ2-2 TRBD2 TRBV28 TGTGCCAGCAGTTTTTGGGGAGGGAAGGACACCGGGGAGCTGTTTTTT CASSFWGGKDTGELFF
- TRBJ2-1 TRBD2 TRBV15 TGTGCCACCAGCACCCCGCTAGCGGGGGGACACAATGAGCAGTTCTTC CATSTPLAGGHNEQFF
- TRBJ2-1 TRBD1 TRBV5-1 TGCGCCAGCAGCTTGGGACAGGGGGCGGATGAGCAGTTCTTC CASSLGQGADEQFF
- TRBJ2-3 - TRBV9 TGTGCCAGCAGCGTAGGCGATAGCACAGATACGCAGTATTTT CASSVGDSTDTQYF
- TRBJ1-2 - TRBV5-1 TGCGCCAGCAGCTTGGACAACCCTAACTATGGCTACACCTTC CASSLDNPNYGYTF
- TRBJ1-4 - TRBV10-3 TGTGCCACCCGACAGAATGAAAAACTGTTTTTT CATRQNEKLFF
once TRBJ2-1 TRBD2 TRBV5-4 TGTGCCAGCAGCTTTCTAGGGGGAGGGACTAGCGGATACAATGAGCAGTTCTTC CASSFLGGGTSGYNEQFF
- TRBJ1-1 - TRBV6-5 TGTGCCAGCAGCGCCCGCGGTTTTGAAGCTTTCTTT CASSARGFEAFF
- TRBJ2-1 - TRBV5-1 TGCGCCAGCAGCGACCTTCTAGACCGGTTCTTC CASSDLLDRFF
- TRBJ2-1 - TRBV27 TGTGCCAGCAGACGTGAGGGCAGCTACAATGAGCAGTTCTTC CASRREGSYNEQFF
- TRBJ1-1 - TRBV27 TGTGCCAGCAGTCCCCGGGACTTGAACACTGAAGCTTTCTTT CASSPRDLNTEAFF
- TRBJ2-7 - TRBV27 TGTGCCAGCAGCCTATCTTCGGACAGCTCCTACGAGCAGTACTTC CASSLSSDSSYEQYF
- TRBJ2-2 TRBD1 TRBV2 TGTGCCAGCAGTTGGGACAGGGGGTCGAACACCGGGGAGCTGTTTTTT CASSWDRGSNTGELFF
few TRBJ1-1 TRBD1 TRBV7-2 TGTGCCAGCAGCTTAGTTTCGGGACAGACTGAAGCTTTCTTT CASSLVSGQTEAFF
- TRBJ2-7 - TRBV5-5 TGTGCCAGTAGTCTAGGTCCAGATTACGAGCAGTACTTC CASSLGPDYEQYF
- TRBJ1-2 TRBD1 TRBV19 TGTGCCAGTAGTCCTAGACAGGGGAGTCGGTCGGGCTATGGCTACACCTTC CASSPRQGSRSGYGYTF
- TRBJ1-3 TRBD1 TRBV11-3 TGTGCCAGCAGCTTCTGGGACAGGGTGGTCGGGGACACCATATATTTT CASSFWDRVVGDTIYF
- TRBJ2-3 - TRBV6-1 TGTGCCAGCAGTGAAGCGGGCAGGAGGACGCAGTATTTT CASSEAGRRTQYF
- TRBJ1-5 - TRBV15 TGTGCCACCAGCAGAGATCGAGGACAGTCATATCAGCCCCAGCATTTT CATSRDRGQSYQPQHF
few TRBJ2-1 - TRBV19 TGTGCCAGTAGTCTAGGAGGTTACTCCTACAATGAGCAGTTCTTC CASSLGGYSYNEQFF
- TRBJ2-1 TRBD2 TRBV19 TGTGCCAGTAGGGGACTAGCGGCCAACAATGAGCAGTTCTTC CASRGLAANNEQFF
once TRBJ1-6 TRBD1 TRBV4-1 TGCGCCAGCAGCGGGACAGACTCCTATAATTCACCCCTCCACTTT CASSGTDSYNSPLHF
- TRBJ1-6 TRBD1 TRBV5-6 TGTGCCAGCAGCTTGGACAGGGGGAACGGGAATTCACCCCTCCACTTT CASSLDRGNGNSPLHF
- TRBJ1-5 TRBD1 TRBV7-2 TGTGCCAGCAGTACAGGGGGAAGGCAGCCCCAGCATTTT CASSTGGRQPQHF
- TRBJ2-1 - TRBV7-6 TGTGCCAGCAGTTTAAAACCAGGGGGGGAGCAGTTCTTC CASSLKPGGEQFF
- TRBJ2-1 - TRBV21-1 TGTGCCAGCAGCATCCAGGACAGGGCAGTTCCGTGCAATGAGCAGTTCTTC CASSIQDRAVPCNEQFF
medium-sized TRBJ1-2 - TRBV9 TGTGCCAGCAGCGTAGGTACAGGGTATCTCGGCTACACCTTC CASSVGTGYLGYTF
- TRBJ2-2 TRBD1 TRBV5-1 TGCGCCAGCAGCTTCGACAGGGTGGCCGGGGAGCTGTTTTTT CASSFDRVAGELFF
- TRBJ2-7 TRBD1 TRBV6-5 TGTGCCAGCAGCGACCGGGACAGGGCCTCCTACGAGCAGTACTTC CASSDRDRASYEQYF
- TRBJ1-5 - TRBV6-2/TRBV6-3 TGTGCCAGCAGTTACTCCACAGGGAGGGATAGCAATCAGCCCCAGCATTTT CASSYSTGRDSNQPQHF
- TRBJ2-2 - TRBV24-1 TGTGCCACCAGTGATTCACTTAATAGCGACACCGGGGAGCTGTTTTTT CATSDSLNSDTGELFF
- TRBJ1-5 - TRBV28 TGTGCCAGCAGGGGAGGGAACAGGCGGACCGGGCAGCCCCAGCATTTT CASRGGNRRTGQPQHF
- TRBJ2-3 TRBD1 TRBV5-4 TGTGCCAGCAGCACCGGACAGGGGTTTAGCACAGATACGCAGTATTTT CASSTGQGFSTDTQYF
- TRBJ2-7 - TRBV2 TGTGCCAGCAGTGGGGCCAGGGCTGGAGAGCAGTACTTC CASSGARAGEQYF